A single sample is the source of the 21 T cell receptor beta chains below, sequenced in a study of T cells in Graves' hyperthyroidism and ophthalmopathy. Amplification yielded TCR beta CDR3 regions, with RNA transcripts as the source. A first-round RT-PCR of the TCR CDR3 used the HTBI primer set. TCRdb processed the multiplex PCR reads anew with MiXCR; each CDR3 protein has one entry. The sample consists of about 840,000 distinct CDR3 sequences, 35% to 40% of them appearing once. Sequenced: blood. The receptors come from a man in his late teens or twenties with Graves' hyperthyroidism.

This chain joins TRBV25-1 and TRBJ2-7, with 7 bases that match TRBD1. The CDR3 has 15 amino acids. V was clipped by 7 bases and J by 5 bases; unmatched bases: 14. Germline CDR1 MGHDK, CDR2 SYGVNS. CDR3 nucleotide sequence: TGTGCCAGCACGGAACCGGCGACAGGGATTGACGAGCAGTACTTC. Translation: CASTEPATGIDEQYF.

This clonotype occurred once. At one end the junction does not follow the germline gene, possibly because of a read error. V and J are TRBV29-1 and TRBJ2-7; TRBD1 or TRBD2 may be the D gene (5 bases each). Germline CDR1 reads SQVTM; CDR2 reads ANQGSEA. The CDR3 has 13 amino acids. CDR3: CAWSWGPQREQYF. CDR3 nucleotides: TGTGCCTGGAGTTGGGGACCCCAGCGGGAGCAGTACTTC.

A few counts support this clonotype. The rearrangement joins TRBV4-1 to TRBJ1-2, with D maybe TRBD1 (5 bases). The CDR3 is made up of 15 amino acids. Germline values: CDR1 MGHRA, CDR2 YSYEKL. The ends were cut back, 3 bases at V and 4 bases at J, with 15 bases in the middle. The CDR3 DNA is TGCGCCAGCAGCCAGCTAATCGGGGCCCCCTATGGCTACACCTTC. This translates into CASSQLIGAPYGYTF.

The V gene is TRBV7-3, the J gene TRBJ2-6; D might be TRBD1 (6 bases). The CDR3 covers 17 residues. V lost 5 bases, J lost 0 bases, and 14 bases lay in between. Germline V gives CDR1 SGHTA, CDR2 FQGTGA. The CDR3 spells CASSPTGRVSGANVLTF. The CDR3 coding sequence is TGTGCCAGCAGCCCCACAGGGCGGGTCTCTGGGGCCAACGTCCTGACTTTC.

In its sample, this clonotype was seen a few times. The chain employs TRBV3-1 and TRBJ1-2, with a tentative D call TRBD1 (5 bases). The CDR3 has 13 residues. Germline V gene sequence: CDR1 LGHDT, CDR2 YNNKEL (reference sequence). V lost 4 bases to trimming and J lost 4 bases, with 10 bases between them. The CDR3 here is CASSLRDGYGYTF. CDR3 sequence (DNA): TGTGCCAGCAGCCTCAGGGATGGCTATGGCTACACCTTC. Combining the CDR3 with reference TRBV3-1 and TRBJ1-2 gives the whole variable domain DTAVSQTPKYLVTQMGNDKSIKCEQNLGHDTMYWYKQDSKKFLKIMFSYNNKELIINETVPNRFSPKSPDKAHLNLHINSLELGDSAVYFCASSLRDGYGYTFGSGTRLTVV.

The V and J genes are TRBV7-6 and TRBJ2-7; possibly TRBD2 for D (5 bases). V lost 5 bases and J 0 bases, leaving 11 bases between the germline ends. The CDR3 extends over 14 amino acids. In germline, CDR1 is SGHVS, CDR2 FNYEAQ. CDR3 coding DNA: TGTGCCAGCAGCCCGGAGGTGCCCTCCTACGAGCAGTACTTC. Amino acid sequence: CASSPEVPSYEQYF. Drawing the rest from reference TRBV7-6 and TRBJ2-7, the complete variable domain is GAGVSQSPRYKVTKRGQDVALRCDPISGHVSLYWYRQALGQGPEFLTYFNYEAQQDKSGLPNDRFSAERPEGSISTLTIQRTEQRDSAMYRCASSPEVPSYEQYFGPGTRLTVT.

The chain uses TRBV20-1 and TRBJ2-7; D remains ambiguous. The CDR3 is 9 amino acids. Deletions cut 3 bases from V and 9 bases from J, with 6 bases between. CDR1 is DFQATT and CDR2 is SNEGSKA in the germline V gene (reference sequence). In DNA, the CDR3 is TGCAGTGCTAGTCCCGGGCAGTACTTC. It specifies CSASPGQYF.

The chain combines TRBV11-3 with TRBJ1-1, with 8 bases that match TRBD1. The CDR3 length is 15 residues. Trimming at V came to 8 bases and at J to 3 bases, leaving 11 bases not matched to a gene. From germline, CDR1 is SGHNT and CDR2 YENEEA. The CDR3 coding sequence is TGTGCCAGCGTTGCCCGGACAGGGCGTTACACTGAAGCTTTCTTT. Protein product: CASVARTGRYTEAFF.

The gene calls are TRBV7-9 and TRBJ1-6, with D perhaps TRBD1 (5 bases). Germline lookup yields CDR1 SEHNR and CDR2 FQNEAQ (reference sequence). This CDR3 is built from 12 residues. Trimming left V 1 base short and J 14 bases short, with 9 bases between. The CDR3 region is CASSLGGKTLHF. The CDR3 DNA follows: TGTGCCAGCAGCTTAGGGGGCAAGACCCTCCACTTT.

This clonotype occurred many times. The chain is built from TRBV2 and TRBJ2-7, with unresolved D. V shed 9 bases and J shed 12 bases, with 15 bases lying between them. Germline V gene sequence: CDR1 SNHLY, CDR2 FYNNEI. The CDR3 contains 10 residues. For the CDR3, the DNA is TGTGCCAGTCAGGACGGGCCCGGGTACTTC. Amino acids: CASQDGPGYF.

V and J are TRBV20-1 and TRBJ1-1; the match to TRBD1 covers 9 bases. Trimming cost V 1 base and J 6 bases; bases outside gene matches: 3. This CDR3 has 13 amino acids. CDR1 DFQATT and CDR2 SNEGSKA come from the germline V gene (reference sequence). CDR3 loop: CSARGRTGAEAFF. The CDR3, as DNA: TGCAGTGCTAGAGGGCGGACAGGGGCTGAAGCTTTCTTT.

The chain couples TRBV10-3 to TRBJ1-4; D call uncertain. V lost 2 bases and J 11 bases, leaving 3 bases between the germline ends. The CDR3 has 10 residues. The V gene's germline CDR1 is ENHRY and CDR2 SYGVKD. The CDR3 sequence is CAISEEKLFF. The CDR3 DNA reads TGTGCCATCAGTGAGGAGAAACTGTTTTTT.

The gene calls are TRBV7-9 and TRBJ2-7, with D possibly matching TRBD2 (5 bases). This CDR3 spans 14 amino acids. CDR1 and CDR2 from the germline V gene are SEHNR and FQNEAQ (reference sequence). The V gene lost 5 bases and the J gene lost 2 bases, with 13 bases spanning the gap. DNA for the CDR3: TGTGCCAGCAGCCACCCCGGGGAGACCTACGAGCAGTACTTC. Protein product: CASSHPGETYEQYF.

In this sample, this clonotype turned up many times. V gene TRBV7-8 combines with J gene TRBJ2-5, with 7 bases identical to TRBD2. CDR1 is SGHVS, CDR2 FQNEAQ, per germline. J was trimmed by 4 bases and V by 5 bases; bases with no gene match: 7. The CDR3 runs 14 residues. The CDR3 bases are TGTGCCAGCAGCCTTGGGGGGGTTGGAGAGACCCAGTACTTC. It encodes CASSLGGVGETQYF.

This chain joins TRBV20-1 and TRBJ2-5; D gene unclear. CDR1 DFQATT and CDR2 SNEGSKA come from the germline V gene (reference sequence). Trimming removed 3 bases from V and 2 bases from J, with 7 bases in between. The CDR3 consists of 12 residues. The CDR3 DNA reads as TGCAGTGCTAGGTCAGAGCAAGAGACCCAGTACTTC. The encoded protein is CSARSEQETQYF.

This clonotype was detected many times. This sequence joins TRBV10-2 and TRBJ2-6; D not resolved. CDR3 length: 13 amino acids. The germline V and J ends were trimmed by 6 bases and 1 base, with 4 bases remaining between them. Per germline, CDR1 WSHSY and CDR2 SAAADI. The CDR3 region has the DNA TGCGCCAGCAGCAAATCTGGGGCCAACGTCCTGACTTTC. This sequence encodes CASSKSGANVLTF.

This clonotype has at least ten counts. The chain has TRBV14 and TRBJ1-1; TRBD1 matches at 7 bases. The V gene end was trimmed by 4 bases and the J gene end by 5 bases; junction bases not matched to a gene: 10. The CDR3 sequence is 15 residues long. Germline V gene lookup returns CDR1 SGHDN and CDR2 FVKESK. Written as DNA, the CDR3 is TGTGCCAGCAGCCTAGGACAGGCGAGGGAAACTGAAGCTTTCTTT. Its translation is CASSLGQARETEAFF.

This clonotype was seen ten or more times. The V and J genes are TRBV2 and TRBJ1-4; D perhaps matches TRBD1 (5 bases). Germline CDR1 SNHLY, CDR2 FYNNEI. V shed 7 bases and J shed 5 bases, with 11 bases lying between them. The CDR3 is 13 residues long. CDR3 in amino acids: CASKGGDNEKLFF. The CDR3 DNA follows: TGTGCCAGCAAGGGAGGGGACAATGAAAAACTGTTTTTT.

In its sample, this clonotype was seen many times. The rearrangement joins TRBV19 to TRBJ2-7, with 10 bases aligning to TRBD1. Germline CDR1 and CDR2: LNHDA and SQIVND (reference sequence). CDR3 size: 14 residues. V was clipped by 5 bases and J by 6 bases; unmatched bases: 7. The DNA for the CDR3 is TGTGCCAGTAGTCCCTGGACAGGGGGTGGCGAGCAGTACTTC. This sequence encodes CASSPWTGGGEQYF.

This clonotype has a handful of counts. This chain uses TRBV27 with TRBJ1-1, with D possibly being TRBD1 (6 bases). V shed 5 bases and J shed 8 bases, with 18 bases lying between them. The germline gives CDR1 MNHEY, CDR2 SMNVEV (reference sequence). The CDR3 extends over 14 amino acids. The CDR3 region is CASSPATPGHEAFF. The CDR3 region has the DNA TGTGCCAGCAGTCCGGCGACACCGGGACACGAAGCTTTCTTT.

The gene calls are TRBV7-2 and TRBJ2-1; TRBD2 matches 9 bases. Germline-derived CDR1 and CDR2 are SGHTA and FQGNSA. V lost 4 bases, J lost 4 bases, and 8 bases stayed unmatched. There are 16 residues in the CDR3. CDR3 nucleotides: TGTGCCAGCAGCTCAGTTGCGGGAGGGCCTTACAATGAGCAGTTCTTC. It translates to CASSSVAGGPYNEQFF.